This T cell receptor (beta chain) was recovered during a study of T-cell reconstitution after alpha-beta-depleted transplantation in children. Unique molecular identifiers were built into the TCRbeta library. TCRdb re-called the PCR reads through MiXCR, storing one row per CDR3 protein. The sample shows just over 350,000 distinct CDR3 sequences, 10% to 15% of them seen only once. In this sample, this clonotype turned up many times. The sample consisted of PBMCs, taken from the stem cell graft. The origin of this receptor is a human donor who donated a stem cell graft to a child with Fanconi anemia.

CDR3 protein: CASSEFETQYF. CDR3 nucleotides: TGTGCCAGCAGTGAATTTGAGACCCAGTACTTC. The chain has TRBV2 and TRBJ2-5; D gene uncertain. The CDR3 has 11 amino acids. V was pared by 2 bases and J by 5 bases, with 3 bases between. Per the germline V gene, CDR1 is SNHLY and CDR2 is FYNNEI.